A single sample is the source of the 5 T cell receptor beta chains below, sequenced in a study of cytomegalovirus exposure and HLA in healthy donors. Amplification used 60 Vbeta primers and 13 Jbeta primers. Here immunoSEQ multiplex PCR was the method, and the copy in TCRdb shows in-frame clones only, minus some. The sample holds 150,000 to 200,000 clones, over 60% seen once. The sample taken for sequencing was PBMCs. These receptors all come from a girl aged 10 to 17 in good health and CMV-seronegative.

The V call is TRBV7-8, the J call TRBJ1-6; unclear D gene. The CDR3 is 15 amino acids. Trimming shortened V by 2 bases and J by 0 bases, and 5 bases separated the two germline ends. Germline V lookup: CDR1 SGHVS, CDR2 FQNEAQ. The CDR3 is CASSLSGSYNSPLHF. The CDR3 bases are TGTGCCAGCAGCTTATCAGGCTCCTATAATTCACCCCTCCACTTT. Based on the CDR3 plus reference TRBV7-8 and TRBJ1-6, the full variable domain is GAGVSQSPRYKVAKRGQDVALRCDPISGHVSLFWYQQALGQGPEFLTYFQNEAQLDKSGLPSDRFFAERPEGSVSTLKIQRTQQEDSAVYLCASSLSGSYNSPLHFGNGTRLTVT.

This chain joins TRBV5-6 and TRBJ2-5; tentative D call: TRBD2 (7 bases). V lost 1 base and J lost 2, with 9 bases in between. Germline lookup yields CDR1 SGHDT and CDR2 YYEEEE. The CDR3 is 14 residues long. The CDR3 DNA reads TGTGCCAGCAGCTTGAGGGGGGGTCAAGAGACCCAGTACTTC. It codes for CASSLRGGQETQYF.

The CDR3 DNA is TGTGCCAGCAGCCGGGGACAGAACAATGAGCAGTTCTTC. This encodes CASSRGQNNEQFF. This chain joins TRBV6-5 and TRBJ2-1; 7 nucleotides align to TRBD1. The CDR3 runs to 13 residues. The trim removed 6 bases at V and 5 bases at J, leaving 4 bases unmatched. From germline, CDR1 is MNHEY and CDR2 SVGAGI.

This chain links TRBV20-1 with TRBJ2-1; D gene unclear. The CDR3 loop spans 11 amino acids. With 5 bases removed from V and 5 bases from J, the gap between germline ends came to 7 bases. Germline V lookup: CDR1 DFQATT, CDR2 SNEGSKA (reference sequence). The CDR3 protein is CSAWRNNEQFF. In DNA, the CDR3 is TGCAGTGCTTGGCGGAACAATGAGCAGTTCTTC.

The chain recombines TRBV27 with TRBJ2-7, with 10 bases matching TRBD1. CDR1 is MNHEY, CDR2 SMNVEV, per germline (reference sequence). V shed 6 bases and J 6 bases; nucleotides not matched to a gene: 8. The CDR3 is 14 amino acids. This chain's CDR3 is CASSPRTGGVEQYF. The CDR3, as DNA: TGTGCCAGCAGCCCCCGGACAGGGGGAGTCGAGCAGTACTTC.